The clone carrying this T cell receptor (beta chain) was detected ten times or more. MiXCR, run by TCRdb on the multiplex PCR reads, gives a single entry per CDR3 protein. Seen here are about 300,000 distinct CDR3 sequences, around 31% observed once, and the top ten hold under 1.2%. Breast cancer patients provided tissue from their axillary draining lymph nodes. Germline V lookup: CDR1 LNHDA, CDR2 SQIVND (reference sequence). V was clipped by 1 base and J by 8 bases, with 9 bases between them. This CDR3 spans 13 amino acids. This entry is derived from a study of breast tumors, draining lymph nodes, adjacent tissues.

The chain joins TRBV19 to TRBJ2-1; D gene uncertain. The receptor was derived from a female donor with breast cancer. Some clones in this sample may be carry-over from other donors' samples. Sequenced sample: axillary lymph node tissue. Written as DNA, the CDR3 is TGTGCCAGTAGTATAGGCAGGTTTGATGAGCAGTTCTTC. Its translation: CASSIGRFDEQFF.